This record looks at one TCR beta chain sequence and its context. The assay was immunoSEQ multiplex PCR, and TCRdb's table has in-frame clones only and misses some. The sample includes 20,000 to 25,000 clones, over 65% of them seen just once. This entry belongs to a study of STAT5B mutations in CD4+ large granular lymphocyte leukemia. This CDR3 has 16 residues. The receptor was derived from a human donor in good health. The V call is TRBV21-1, the J call TRBJ2-1; the DNA was not used to check the table's D call, TRBD2. TRBV21-1 is a pseudogene locus. What was sequenced was CD4+ T cells from blood buffy coats. The CDR3 loop reads CASSIGSPRERDEQFF. The CDR3 nucleotides are TGTGCCAGCAGCATCGGCAGCCCCCGGGAGAGGGATGAGCAGTTCTTC.